This T cell receptor (beta chain) is drawn from a study of Ad26.COV2.S vaccination and SARS-CoV-2 variants. On the study more broadly: The donor participated in the COV1001 trial, in its Ad26.COV2.S arm. Ad26.COV2.S, an intramuscular injection, was given once or twice 56 days apart. Overall study results and limits: Breadth of non-spike TCRs did not differ between vaccinees and placebo recipients. Spike-specific TCR breadth ran higher among vaccine recipients than placebo recipients.

V lost 3 bases and J 3 bases, leaving 9 bases between the germline ends. The CDR3 loop spans 13 amino acids. The treatment here: about 20 received Ad26.COV2.S at low or high dose, single or two shots; several received placebo; per-sample allocation not given. Samples were taken on day 63 after the first vaccine or placebo injection. On this clone: Its specificity is not known.

Repertoires were generated with immunoSEQ multiplex PCR, while TCRdb's copy carries only in-frame clones and drops some. This table holds approximately 410,000 clones, 80% to 95% found once. The clonotype comes from a person aged 18-65 years who received the Ad26.COV2.S COVID-19 vaccine or a placebo. The sample was peripheral blood, taken in a trial of Ad26.COV2.S vaccine versus placebo. The chain has TRBV12-3 or TRBV12-4 and TRBJ2-7, with no clear D. The CDR3 loop is CASSFGFIYEQYF. Here the CDR3 DNA reads TGTGCCAGCAGTTTCGGGTTCATCTACGAGCAGTACTTC.